The present entry profiles one T cell receptor beta chain with its context. The antigen is undetermined. V lost 5 bases to trimming and J lost 3 bases; unmatched junction nucleotides: 7. The CDR3 has 16 residues. CDR1 is SEHNR, CDR2 FQNEAQ, per germline (reference sequence). This table comes from immunoSEQ multiplex PCR, and its TCRdb copy is limited to in-frame clones, with some not included. The sample has around 8,000 clones, just over 90% seen once. The sample originates from a study of T cell clonotyping in hematopoietic cell transplantation. Study results and caveats: At the given depth, recipient repertoires were over 97% de novo clonotypes. Graft donor and pretransplant recipient Inverse Simpson Index values predicted broader posttransplant TCR diversity. Pathologically expanded recipient clonotypes increased progressively from day 30 to day 180 as diversity fell.

The sequence was obtained from a female patient aged 50 to 60 who had an allogeneic stem cell transplant from an unrelated donor, so the T cells may come from the graft donor. Some clones in this sample may be carry-over from other donors' samples. The gene calls are TRBV7-9 and TRBJ2-2; 9 positions agree with TRBD2. The starting material was PBMCs, obtained 180 days after allogeneic stem cell transplant. The CDR3 DNA sequence: TGTGCCAGCAGCCATGGGACTAGCCCCTACACCGGGGAGCTGTTTTTT. Translating gives CASSHGTSPYTGELFF.